These 27 T cell receptor beta chains were all obtained from the same sample, sequenced in a study of vaccination and CD4 T cells after COVID-19. Cultured CD4+ T cell DNA was sequenced using the Oncomine TCR Beta short-read assay. Each CDR3 protein gets one entry after TCRdb re-called the PCR reads with MiXCR. This table holds some 20,000 distinct CDR3 sequences, 45% to 70% found once. No cognate antigen is known for these TCRs. Treatment described: approximately 9-day PBMC culture with coronavirus spike peptide pools or control peptides (ViraFEST assay). The sequenced material came from CD4+ T cells from blood, cultured in vitro. The receptors were sampled from a human donor who had recovered from COVID-19.

V is TRBV10-3 and J is TRBJ1-5; D is ambiguous. V was clipped by 10 bases and J by 3 bases, with 13 bases between them. Germline V gene lookup returns CDR1 ENHRY and CDR2 SYGVKD. The CDR3 is 13 amino acids. The CDR3 DNA sequence: TGTGCCACCCAGATAGGGCCCAATCAGCCCCAGCATTTT. Amino acid sequence: CATQIGPNQPQHF.

The table lists this clonotype with a few counts. This chain joins TRBV20-1 and TRBJ1-2; D may be TRBD1 (5 bases). V was shortened by 1 base and J by 2 bases, with 8 bases between the two germline ends. This CDR3 contains 13 residues. Germline V lookup: CDR1 DFQATT, CDR2 SNEGSKA (reference sequence). As DNA, the CDR3 is TGCAGTGCTAGAGGAGAGGGGAACTATGGCTACACCTTC. This codes for CSARGEGNYGYTF.

The chain couples TRBV6-2 or TRBV6-3 to TRBJ2-4; the D is unclear. Germline-derived CDR1 and CDR2 are MNHEY and SVGEGT. The CDR3 runs to 14 residues. V gave up 2 bases and J gave up 3 bases, with 8 bases separating them. Written as DNA, the CDR3 is TGTGCCAGCAGTTACGGGGTTGACAAAAACATTCAGTACTTC. This translates into CASSYGVDKNIQYF.

This clonotype came up a few times. The rearrangement joins TRBV21-1 to TRBJ1-6; TRBD1, the table's D call, lacks a check against the DNA. TRBV21-1 is deemed a pseudogene. The CDR3 has 15 amino acids. CDR3 sequence (DNA): TGTGCCAGCAGCGCCCGACAGGGAACAAATTCACCCCTCCACTTT. Its translation: CASSARQGTNSPLHF.

This clonotype showed up just a few times. The chain combines TRBV20-1 with TRBJ1-5; the D gene is possibly TRBD1 (5 bases). The V end was cut by 4 bases, the J end by 4 bases, with 17 bases between. Germline V CDR1 and CDR2: DFQATT, SNEGSKA (reference sequence). This CDR3 region has 15 residues. CDR3 bases: TGCAGTGCTATCAGGGCTACGCCGGGAAATCAGCCCCAGCATTTT. This codes for CSAIRATPGNQPQHF.

The V and J genes are TRBV19 and TRBJ2-5; tentatively, D is TRBD1 (6 bases). V lost 3 bases to trimming and J lost 4 bases, with 18 bases between them. CDR1 LNHDA and CDR2 SQIVND come from the germline V gene (reference sequence). The CDR3 length is 16 residues. The CDR3 region is CASSMSWGLGGETQYF. DNA of the CDR3: TGTGCCAGTAGTATGTCGTGGGGGCTTGGGGGAGAGACCCAGTACTTC.

In the case of this clonotype: An end of the junction differs from the germline gene, which may be a read error. The chain has TRBV6-1 and TRBJ2-7, with 8 bases aligning to TRBD1. The CDR3 spans 13 residues. Per the germline V gene, CDR1 is MNHNS and CDR2 is SASEGT. CDR3 loop: CASSPGQDYKQYF. CDR3 bases: TGTGCCAGCAGTCCGGGACAGGACTACAAGCAGTACTTC.

Remarks on this clonotype: At one end, the junction sequence differs from germline, possibly due to a read error. The chain carries TRBV7-7 and TRBJ2-5; possible D gene TRBD2, 6 bases. CDR3 length equals 15 residues. Germline values: CDR1 SSHAT, CDR2 FNYEAQ (reference sequence). DNA of the CDR3: TGTGCTAGCAGCTTAGACGGGGGAATGGTAGAGACCCAGTACTTC. It translates to CASSLDGGMVETQYF.

This clonotype has only one observation. This chain joins TRBV6-2 or TRBV6-3 and TRBJ2-2, with D perhaps matching TRBD1 (6 bases). V shed 8 bases and J shed 0 bases, with 7 bases lying between them. CDR3 size: 13 residues. Germline V gene lookup returns CDR1 MNHEY and CDR2 SVGEGT. The CDR3 nucleotides are TGTGCCAGCCGGACAGCGAACACCGGGGAGCTGTTTTTT. It codes for CASRTANTGELFF.

This rearrangement joins TRBV6-1 to TRBJ2-2; D is ambiguous. The CDR3 length is 13 residues. With 3 bases removed from V and 3 bases from J, the gap between germline ends came to 5 bases. Looked up from germline, CDR1 is MNHNS and CDR2 is SASEGT. CDR3 nucleotides: TGTGCCAGCAGTGACCGGGACACCGGGGAGCTGTTTTTT. This translates into CASSDRDTGELFF.

This chain links TRBV20-1 with TRBJ2-5; TRBD2 might be the D (6 bases). CDR3 size: 16 residues. Germline V CDR1 and CDR2: DFQATT, SNEGSKA (reference sequence). The V end was cut by 0 bases, the J end by 3 bases, with 17 bases between. The CDR3 region is CSARDLGGVKKETQYF. The CDR3 DNA follows: TGCAGTGCTAGAGATCTTGGAGGGGTAAAAAAAGAGACCCAGTACTTC.

In its sample, this clonotype was seen a few times. The V and J genes are TRBV7-3 and TRBJ2-1, with 9 bases fitting TRBD1. The CDR3 spans 15 residues. Germline CDR1 is SGHTA and CDR2 is FQGTGA. J was trimmed by 6 bases and V by 2 bases; bases with no gene match: 5. CDR3 in DNA: TGTGCCAGCAGCTTAGGGACAGGGACCCTCAATGAGCAGTTCTTC. As protein: CASSLGTGTLNEQFF.

The chain employs TRBV18 and TRBJ1-1; D call uncertain. V lost 3 bases to trimming and J lost 5 bases, with 10 bases between them. Germline CDR1 is KGHSH and CDR2 is LQKENI. The length of the CDR3 is 13 residues. The CDR3 is CASSPPSVTEAFF. The DNA for the CDR3 is TGTGCCAGCTCACCCCCCAGTGTTACTGAAGCTTTCTTT.

This clonotype was detected only once. The chain carries TRBV20-1 and TRBJ1-2; the D is unclear. The germline V gene encodes CDR1 DFQATT and CDR2 SNEGSKA (reference sequence). V dropped 4 bases and J dropped 8 bases, with 14 bases sitting between them. The CDR3 consists of 12 residues. The CDR3 sequence is CSATLRSLGYTF. The CDR3 nucleotides read TGCAGTGCTACCCTCCGCAGTCTGGGCTACACCTTC.

The CDR3 nucleotides read TGTGCCATCAGTGAGTCTGCCCAGGGGCTCGATGGCTACACCTTC. Translating gives CAISESAQGLDGYTF. The V call is TRBV10-3, the J call TRBJ1-2, with D possibly TRBD1 on 6 matching bases. The CDR3 has 15 amino acids. Germline V gene data show CDR1 as ENHRY and CDR2 as SYGVKD. The V gene lost 0 bases and the J gene lost 6 bases, with 14 bases spanning the gap.

This clonotype came up a few times. This sequence joins TRBV7-2 and TRBJ2-1; tentative D call: TRBD2 (6 bases). Germline CDR1 and CDR2: SGHTA and FQGNSA. The CDR3 totals 15 residues. V shed 1 base and J shed 3 bases, with 10 bases lying between them. The CDR3: CASSLVADYYNEQFF. Written as DNA, the CDR3 is TGTGCCAGCAGCTTAGTAGCGGACTACTACAATGAGCAGTTCTTC.

The gene calls are TRBV20-1 and TRBJ2-7, with TRBD2 matching 8 bases. V shed 3 bases and J 1 base; nucleotides not matched to a gene: 5. The CDR3 length is 14 residues. Per germline, CDR1 DFQATT and CDR2 SNEGSKA (reference sequence). CDR3 region: CSASGGVLSYEQYF. The CDR3 DNA reads as TGCAGTGCTAGCGGGGGGGTACTTTCCTACGAGCAGTACTTC.

This clonotype was picked up a small number of times. J is TRBJ1-2 and V is TRBV7-2, with a weak D call TRBD1 (6 bases). Trimming stripped 4 bases from V and 2 bases from J, with 8 bases between. Per the germline V gene, CDR1 is SGHTA and CDR2 is FQGNSA. There are 13 residues in the CDR3. DNA of the CDR3: TGTGCCAGCAGCTCCACAGGGAACTATGGCTACACCTTC. It codes for CASSSTGNYGYTF. Supplemented by reference TRBV7-2 and TRBJ1-2, the full variable domain reads GAGVSQSPSNKVTEKGKDVELRCDPISGHTALYWYRQSLGQGLEFLIYFQGNSAPDKSGLPSDRFSAERTGGSVSTLTIQRTQQEDSAVYLCASSSTGNYGYTFGSGTRLTVV.

The CDR3 reads CASSPSLQGAPYEQYF. The CDR3 coding sequence is TGTGCCAGCAGTCCGTCTTTACAGGGGGCTCCCTACGAGCAGTACTTC. This rearrangement joins TRBV2 to TRBJ2-7, with 9 bases matching TRBD1. CDR3 length: 16 amino acids. Germline lookup yields CDR1 SNHLY and CDR2 FYNNEI. Losses at the gene ends were 5 bases for V and 2 bases for J; bases not matched to a gene: 10.

A few counts support this clonotype. The chain carries TRBV6-5 and TRBJ2-3; D gene ambiguous. There are 14 residues in the CDR3. From germline, CDR1 is MNHEY and CDR2 SVGAGI. V lost 6 bases and J 0 bases, leaving 10 bases between the germline ends. The CDR3 nucleotides are TGTGCCAGCAGGTACCCTACTAGCACAGATACGCAGTATTTT. Translated, it gives CASRYPTSTDTQYF.

The chain has TRBV20-1 and TRBJ2-1; 10 positions match TRBD2. CDR1 and CDR2 from the germline V gene are DFQATT and SNEGSKA (reference sequence). J was trimmed by 5 bases and V by 3 bases; bases with no gene match: 7. The CDR3 spans 15 residues. Here the CDR3 DNA reads TGCAGTGCTAGGGACCCTAGCGGGGGCCACAATGAGCAGTTCTTC. Protein: CSARDPSGGHNEQFF.

This clonotype was seen only a few times. The rearrangement links TRBV27 to TRBJ2-7, with D perhaps TRBD1 (5 bases). V was shortened by 0 bases and J by 1 base, with 13 bases between the two germline ends. This CDR3 spans 16 amino acids. Germline-derived CDR1 and CDR2 are MNHEY and SMNVEV (reference sequence). CDR3 loop: CASSLSPTVGSYEQYF. CDR3 bases: TGTGCCAGCAGTTTATCACCGACAGTAGGATCCTACGAGCAGTACTTC.

This sequence joins TRBV5-1 and TRBJ2-7, with 7 positions matching TRBD2. The ends lost 4 bases at V and 6 bases at J; junction bases unmatched: 10. Germline loops: CDR1 SGHRS, CDR2 YFSETQ. This CDR3 has 14 amino acids. The CDR3 spells CASSPGLRAGEQYF. CDR3 nucleotide sequence: TGCGCCAGCAGCCCGGGACTACGGGCGGGCGAGCAGTACTTC.

The chain joins TRBV20-1 to TRBJ2-7; D is unclear. V was pared by 0 bases and J by 3 bases, with 9 bases between. This CDR3 region has 13 residues. Germline lookup yields CDR1 DFQATT and CDR2 SNEGSKA (reference sequence). The DNA for the CDR3 is TGCAGTGCTAGAGATCCCCTCCTCTACGAGCAGTACTTC. As protein: CSARDPLLYEQYF.

This clonotype ranks as medium-sized (0.01 to 0.1%). The chain recombines TRBV20-1 with TRBJ1-1; D is unclear. The CDR3 spans 11 residues. Trimming took off 5 bases at V and 1 base at J, with 5 bases between the two ends. Germline assignment: CDR1 DFQATT and CDR2 SNEGSKA (reference sequence). For the CDR3, the DNA is TGCAGTGCTGGCTCGAACACTGAAGCTTTCTTT. Translating it yields CSAGSNTEAFF.

The chain joins TRBV24-1 to TRBJ2-5; TRBD1 matches 9 bases. The CDR3 has 14 residues. Germline assignment: CDR1 KGHDR and CDR2 SFDVKD. With V trimmed by 3 bases and J by 6 bases, 4 bases remained unmatched. The CDR3 DNA sequence: TGTGCCACCAGTGATCGGACAGGGGCCCAGACCCAGTACTTC. It encodes CATSDRTGAQTQYF.

The rearrangement links TRBV19 to TRBJ1-2; D remains ambiguous. Germline-derived CDR1 and CDR2 are LNHDA and SQIVND (reference sequence). CDR3 length: 11 amino acids. V was clipped by 6 bases and J by 6 bases, with 8 bases between them. Here the CDR3 reads CASRIGDGYTF. The CDR3 region has the DNA TGTGCCAGTAGGATTGGGGATGGCTACACCTTC.